These 22 T cell receptor beta chains share one sample of origin, sequenced in a study of molecular identifiers for immune sequencing clone quantification. From the PCR reads, TCRdb called clonotypes with MiXCR, one entry per CDR3 protein. The table has hundreds of thousands of distinct CDR3 sequences, over 20% seen once. Specimen: naive CD8+ T cells from blood, with Jurkat cell RNA spiked in. Regarding subset: FACS-sorted CD8+CD4-CCR7+CD45RA+ naive T cells. The receptors were gathered from a human donor in good health. Some libraries in this study had Jurkat cell RNA spiked in.

Note on this clonotype: The DNA is omitted, as the CDR3 cannot be located on it reliably, and the CDR3 follows TCRdb's listing. The CDR3: CASSFGPGNTGELVF. The chain couples TRBV12-3 or TRBV12-4 to TRBJ2-2; TRBD1 is the table's D call, not checked against the DNA. Ends included, the CDR3 has 15 residues.

The V call is TRBV6-1, the J call TRBJ2-7; possibly TRBD1 for D (6 bases). This CDR3 has 15 amino acids. V dropped 3 bases and J dropped 2 bases, with 14 bases sitting between them. In germline, CDR1 is MNHNS, CDR2 SASEGT. For the CDR3, the DNA is TGTGCCAGCAGTGACCGTTTTCCAGGGGCCTACGAGCAGTACTTC. Translating it yields CASSDRFPGAYEQYF.

This clonotype was observed a handful of times. CDR3: CATSDSLSKQGDPYNEQFF. The CDR3 DNA reads TGTGCCACCAGTGATTCGCTCTCGAAACAGGGGGACCCGTACAATGAGCAGTTCTTC. J is TRBJ2-1 and V is TRBV24-1; TRBD1 matches at 8 bases. The CDR3 is 19 residues long. The trim removed 2 bases at V and 4 bases at J, leaving 15 bases unmatched. CDR1 and CDR2 from the germline V gene are KGHDR and SFDVKD.

The gene calls are TRBV30 and TRBJ2-5; D unresolved. The CDR3 totals 12 residues. Trimming took off 2 bases at V and 5 bases at J, with 9 bases between the two ends. The germline V gene encodes CDR1 GTSNPN and CDR2 SVGIG (reference sequence). The CDR3 sequence: CAWSSGYETQYF. The CDR3 coding sequence is TGTGCCTGGAGTTCTGGGTACGAGACCCAGTACTTC. Looking up the rest from reference TRBV30 and TRBJ2-5 gives the full variable domain: SQTIHQWPATLVQPVGSPLSLECTVEGTSNPNLYWYRQAAGRGLQLLFYSVGIGQISSEVPQNLSASRPQDRQFILSSKKLLLSDSGFYLCAWSSGYETQYFGPGTRLLVL.

This clonotype was counted ten times or more. The genes are TRBV5-6 and TRBJ2-7; 10 positions agree with TRBD2. In germline, CDR1 is SGHDT, CDR2 YYEEEE. The CDR3 contains 16 residues. The V gene end was trimmed by 4 bases and the J gene end by 2 bases; junction bases not matched to a gene: 9. CDR3 region: CASSTKPGLAPYEQYF. The CDR3 DNA is TGTGCCAGCAGCACCAAGCCGGGACTAGCGCCCTACGAGCAGTACTTC.

The rearrangement joins TRBV4-3 to TRBJ1-6; TRBD1 is a possible D gene (5 bases). V was cut by 0 bases and J by 0 bases, with 12 bases left in between. The CDR3 spans 18 residues. CDR1 and CDR2 from the germline V gene are LGHNA and YSLEER. Written as DNA, the CDR3 is TGCGCCAGCAGCCAAGAAGGGGCAGGGCCCTCCTATAATTCACCCCTCCACTTT. It codes for CASSQEGAGPSYNSPLHF.

V and J are TRBV29-1 and TRBJ2-5; D not certain. Germline V gives CDR1 SQVTM, CDR2 ANQGSEA. V was pared by 2 bases and J by 3 bases, with 7 bases between. The length of the CDR3 is 12 residues. The CDR3 bases are TGCAGCGTTGAATCCAATGAAGAGACCCAGTACTTC. Amino acids: CSVESNEETQYF.

A word on this clonotype: An end of the junction differs from the germline gene, which may be a read error. This chain joins TRBV11-2 and TRBJ1-4; D unresolved. Looked up from germline, CDR1 is SGHAT and CDR2 is FQNNGV. The CDR3 runs to 15 residues. Here the CDR3 DNA reads TGTGCCAGCGGCTTAGTACCAGGAACTAATGAAAAACTGTTTTTC. Its protein product is CASGLVPGTNEKLFF.

The chain links TRBV4-2 to TRBJ2-3; D possibly corresponds to TRBD2 (6 bases). Trimming stripped 1 base from V and 2 bases from J, with 16 bases between. The CDR3 runs 17 residues. Germline values: CDR1 LGHNA, CDR2 YNFKEQ. CDR3 sequence reads: CASSQVSSGVLTDTQYF. The CDR3 nucleotides read TGTGCCAGCAGCCAAGTTAGTTCGGGGGTCCTCACAGATACGCAGTATTTT.

This clonotype was recorded at least ten times. This sequence joins TRBV6-5 and TRBJ2-7, with 8 nucleotides matching TRBD1. The CDR3 spans 14 residues. Germline values: CDR1 MNHEY, CDR2 SVGAGI. J was trimmed by 3 bases and V by 6 bases; bases with no gene match: 7. CDR3 coding DNA: TGTGCCAGCAGGGGACAGGTGGGCCGCTACGAGCAGTACTTC. Protein product: CASRGQVGRYEQYF.

This clonotype has at least ten counts. This chain uses TRBV27 with TRBJ1-5; D is perhaps TRBD1 (5 bases). Germline CDR1 MNHEY, CDR2 SMNVEV (reference sequence). This CDR3 has 14 amino acids. Trimming left V 2 bases short and J 6 bases short, with 11 bases between. As DNA, the CDR3 is TGTGCCAGCAGTTTACTTCAGGGAGGTCAGCCCCAGCATTTT. It specifies CASSLLQGGQPQHF.

The rearrangement joins TRBV12-3 or TRBV12-4 to TRBJ2-5; D unresolved. The CDR3 consists of 17 residues. V lost 4 bases to trimming and J lost 9 bases, with 27 bases between them. Written as DNA, the CDR3 is TGTGCCAGCAGTTCGCCGCACGAAGACCCACTGGGTAGGTCCCAGTACTTC. This sequence encodes CASSSPHEDPLGRSQYF.

This clonotype was recorded many times. This chain uses TRBV27 with TRBJ2-6, with unresolved D. With 2 bases removed from V and 0 bases from J, the gap between germline ends came to 14 bases. Germline V lookup: CDR1 MNHEY, CDR2 SMNVEV (reference sequence). This CDR3 contains 18 residues. In DNA, the CDR3 is TGTGCCAGCAGTTTAGAGGAAGGAAGCTCCTCTGGGGCCAACGTCCTGACTTTC. As protein: CASSLEEGSSSGANVLTF.

This clonotype was seen many times. The chain couples TRBV19 to TRBJ1-5; TRBD1 aligns across 7 bases. The length of the CDR3 is 12 residues. CDR1 is LNHDA and CDR2 is SQIVND in the germline V gene (reference sequence). V trimming: 7 bases; J trimming: 6 bases; junction bases outside the gene matches: 3. CDR3: CASTGGGQPQHF. The CDR3 DNA sequence: TGTGCCAGTACAGGGGGGGGTCAGCCCCAGCATTTT.

This clonotype occurred many times. The rearrangement links TRBV7-9 to TRBJ2-7; D call uncertain. The CDR3 is made up of 13 amino acids. Trimming removed 5 bases from V and 4 bases from J, with 12 bases in between. CDR1 SEHNR and CDR2 FQNEAQ come from the germline V gene (reference sequence). The CDR3 reads CASSPGMSYEQYF. CDR3 DNA: TGTGCCAGCAGCCCCGGCATGAGTTACGAGCAGTACTTC.

This clonotype appeared many times. The chain joins TRBV12-3 or TRBV12-4 to TRBJ2-5; D not resolved. Between the trimmed V and J ends, which lost 5 bases and 5 bases, there was a span of 9 bases. The CDR3 length is 12 residues. As DNA, the CDR3 is TGTGCCAGCAGTGGGTCTAGGGAGACCCAGTACTTC. Residues: CASSGSRETQYF.

This clonotype was recorded at least ten times. V is TRBV2 and J is TRBJ2-3, with TRBD1 as a possible D gene (6 bases). The CDR3 sequence is 16 residues long. V was pared by 7 bases and J by 2 bases, with 19 bases between. Germline V gene data show CDR1 as SNHLY and CDR2 as FYNNEI. The CDR3 sequence: CASTAGTLSPTDTQYF. The CDR3 DNA is TGTGCCAGCACCGCCGGGACACTCTCCCCCACAGATACGCAGTATTTT.

This clonotype showed up just a few times. The chain links TRBV7-3 to TRBJ2-5; 7 bases map to TRBD2. CDR1 is SGHTA, CDR2 FQGTGA, per germline. Unmatched junction bases numbered 7, after V lost 5 bases and J lost 4 bases. The CDR3 has 14 amino acids. CDR3 in amino acids: CASSNLADGETQYF. The CDR3 DNA reads TGTGCCAGCAGCAATCTAGCGGATGGAGAGACCCAGTACTTC.

This clonotype has ten or more counts. The chain couples TRBV7-9 to TRBJ1-1; D is possibly TRBD1 (5 bases). CDR1 SEHNR and CDR2 FQNEAQ come from the germline V gene (reference sequence). The CDR3 consists of 14 residues. V was cut by 9 bases and J by 4 bases, with 18 bases left in between. The CDR3 sequence: CASNMGGLSTEAFF. CDR3 coding DNA: TGTGCCAGTAACATGGGGGGACTGAGCACTGAAGCTTTCTTT. Using reference TRBV7-9 and TRBJ1-1 for the parts outside the CDR3, the full variable domain is DTGVSQNPRHKITKRGQNVTFRCDPISEHNRLYWYRQTLGQGPEFLTYFQNEAQLEKSRLLSDRFSAERPKGSFSTLEIQRTEQGDSAMYLCASNMGGLSTEAFFGQGTRLTVV.

This clonotype was seen many times. V gene TRBV11-2 combines with J gene TRBJ2-2, with TRBD2 as a possible D gene (5 bases). CDR1 is SGHAT, CDR2 FQNNGV, per germline. The CDR3 runs to 14 residues. V was pared by 5 bases and J by 7 bases, with 14 bases between. The CDR3 DNA is TGTGCCAGCAGCCTGATGACTGGGAGCGGGGAGCTGTTTTTT. Its protein is CASSLMTGSGELFF. The full variable domain, rest sourced from reference TRBV11-2 and TRBJ2-2, is EAGVAQSPRYKIIEKRQSVAFWCNPISGHATLYWYQQILGQGPKLLIQFQNNGVVDDSQLPKDRFSAERLKGVDSTLKIQPAKLEDSAVYLCASSLMTGSGELFFGEGSRLTVL.

At least ten counts were recorded for this clonotype. The J gene is TRBJ2-6, the V gene TRBV5-5, with D possibly TRBD1 on 6 matching bases. With 2 bases removed from V and 0 bases from J, the gap between germline ends came to 18 bases. The CDR3 covers 19 residues. Germline CDR1 and CDR2: SGHKS and YYEKEE (reference sequence). The CDR3 region is CASSLNTGTLSSGANVLTF. DNA for the CDR3: TGTGCCAGCAGCTTAAACACCGGGACACTTAGCTCTGGGGCCAACGTCCTGACTTTC.

This clonotype was seen repeatedly, ten times or more. The chain combines TRBV29-1 with TRBJ2-6; unclear D gene. The CDR3 sequence is 12 residues long. The germline CDR1 and CDR2 sequences are SQVTM and ANQGSEA. V was clipped by 7 bases and J by 4 bases, with 8 bases between them. Here the CDR3 reads CSARSGANVLTF. CDR3 nucleotides: TGCAGCGCCCGATCCGGGGCCAACGTCCTGACTTTC.